The T cell receptor (beta chain) under discussion was sequenced for a study of tumor and adjacent non-tumor tissue in lung cancer. Background on the study: The cohort had roughly 12 adenocarcinoma, 2 squamous cell and 1 small cell patients. Millions of productive TCRbeta reads were obtained per sample on average. Study-level points and caveats: TCR diversity was significantly greater in tumor than normal lung tissue.

This clonotype was recorded at least ten times. No antigen is known for it. The library came from three nested PCR rounds adapted from ARM-PCR protocols. TCRdb recomputed calls from the multiplex PCR reads with MiXCR, one row per CDR3 protein. The table has around 40,000 distinct CDR3 sequences, 60% seen once. This sample's RNA came from whole unsorted tissue. More than 3 cm separated this lung sample from the edge of the tumor. CDR3 size: 13 residues. The V and J ends lost 8 bases and 2 bases, in that order; junction bases with no gene match: 3. CDR1 and CDR2 from the germline V gene are ENHRY and SYGVKD.

The TCR comes from a man between 45 and 60 years old with non-small cell lung cancer. This chain links TRBV10-3 with TRBJ2-3; 8 bases map to TRBD1. The sample was distant non-tumor lung tissue. This CDR3 reads CAILDRVTDTQYF. In DNA form, the CDR3 reads TGTGCCATCCTGGACAGGGTCACAGATACGCAGTATTTT.